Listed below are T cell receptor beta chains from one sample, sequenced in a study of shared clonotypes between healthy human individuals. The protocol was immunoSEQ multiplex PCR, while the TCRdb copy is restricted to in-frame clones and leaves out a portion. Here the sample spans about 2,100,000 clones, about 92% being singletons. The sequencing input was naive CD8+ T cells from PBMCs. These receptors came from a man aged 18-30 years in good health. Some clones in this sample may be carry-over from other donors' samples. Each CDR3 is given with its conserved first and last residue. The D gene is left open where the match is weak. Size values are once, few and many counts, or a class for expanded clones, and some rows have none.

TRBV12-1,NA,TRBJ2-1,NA,CASSPSGTYNEQFF,TGTGCCAGCAGCCCTTCCGGGACCTACAATGAGCAGTTCTTC
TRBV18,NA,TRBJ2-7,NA,CASSPRQGYEQYF,TGTGCCAGCTCACCGCGGCAGGGCTACGAGCAGTACTTC
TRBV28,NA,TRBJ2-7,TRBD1,CASSWGTGAYEQYF,TGTGCCAGCAGTTGGGGGACAGGGGCGTACGAGCAGTACTTC
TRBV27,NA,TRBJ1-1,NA,CASSWGGNTEAFF,TGTGCCAGCAGTTGGGGCGGGAACACTGAAGCTTTCTTT
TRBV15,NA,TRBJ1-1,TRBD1,CATSRDRGRGTEAFF,TGTGCCACCAGCAGGGACAGGGGTCGGGGCACTGAAGCTTTCTTT
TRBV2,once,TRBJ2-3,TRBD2,CASSGRAAIDTQYF,TGTGCCAGTAGCGGGAGGGCCGCTATAGATACGCAGTATTTT
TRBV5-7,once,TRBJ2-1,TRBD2,CASSWASGRASFSDEQFF,TGTGCCAGCAGCTGGGCGAGCGGGAGGGCCAGTTTTAGCGATGAGCAGTTCTTC
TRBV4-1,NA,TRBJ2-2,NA,CASSPPRLTESYTGELFF,TGCGCCAGCAGCCCACCTCGACTGACAGAGAGCTACACCGGGGAGCTGTTTTTT
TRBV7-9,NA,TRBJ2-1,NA,CASSPGPSEQFF,TGTGCCAGCAGCCCAGGACCATCCGAGCAGTTCTTC
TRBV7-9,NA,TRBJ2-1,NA,CASSLERRRGSTNEQFF,TGTGCCAGCAGCTTAGAACGGCGTAGGGGTAGTACTAATGAGCAGTTCTTC
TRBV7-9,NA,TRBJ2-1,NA,CASSPNTNSYNEQFF,TGTGCCAGCAGCCCTAACACAAACTCCTACAATGAGCAGTTCTTC
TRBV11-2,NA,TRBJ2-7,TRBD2,CASSPSGTSKQQYF,TGTGCCAGCAGCCCAAGCGGGACTAGTAAGCAGCAGTACTTC
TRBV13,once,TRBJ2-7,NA,CASSLRGRAAYEQYF,TGTGCCAGCAGCCTCCGAGGGCGGGCGGCCTACGAGCAGTACTTC
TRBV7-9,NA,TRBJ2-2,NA,CASSFSRTGELFF,TGTGCCAGCAGCTTTTCTCGAACCGGGGAGCTGTTTTTT
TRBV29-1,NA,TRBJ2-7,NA,CSVAPGSTYEQYF,TGCAGCGTTGCTCCAGGTTCGACCTACGAGCAGTACTTC
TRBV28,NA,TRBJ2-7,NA,CASSRPRLPYEQYF,TGTGCCAGCAGCCGCCCGCGCCTACCTTACGAGCAGTACTTC
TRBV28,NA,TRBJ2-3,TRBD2,CASSPSPGTSGNTDTQYF,TGTGCCAGCAGTCCATCCCCCGGGACTAGCGGGAACACAGATACGCAGTATTTT
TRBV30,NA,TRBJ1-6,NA,CAWSVSLQGNSPLHF,TGTGCCTGGAGTGTATCCCTGCAGGGGAATTCACCCCTCCACTTT
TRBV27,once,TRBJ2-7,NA,CASSSALSSYEQYF,TGTGCCAGCAGTTCAGCTTTAAGCTCCTACGAGCAGTACTTC
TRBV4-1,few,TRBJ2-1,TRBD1,CASSQDGTGDEQFF,TGCGCCAGCAGCCAAGACGGGACAGGAGATGAGCAGTTCTTC
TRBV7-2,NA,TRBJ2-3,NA,CASSLPESRVRADTQYF,TGTGCCAGCAGCTTACCCGAGTCTCGGGTGCGTGCAGATACGCAGTATTTT
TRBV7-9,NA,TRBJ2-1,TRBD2,CASSLAGATSTFEFF,TGTGCCAGCAGCTTAGCAGGGGCGACTAGCACTTTCGAGTTCTTC
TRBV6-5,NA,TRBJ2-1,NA,CASSPAFGVEQFF,TGTGCCAGCAGCCCTGCCTTCGGAGTGGAGCAGTTCTTC
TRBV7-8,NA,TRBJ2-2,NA,CASSFTYTGELFF,TGTGCCAGCAGCTTCACCTACACCGGGGAGCTGTTTTTT
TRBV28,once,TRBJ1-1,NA,CASSFPGQGNTEAFF,TGTGCCAGCAGTTTCCCAGGGCAAGGGAACACTGAAGCTTTCTTT
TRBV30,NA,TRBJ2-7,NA,CAWSGGNYEQYF,TGTGCCTGGAGTGGAGGGAATTACGAGCAGTACTTC
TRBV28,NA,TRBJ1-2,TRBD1,CASSFRGTGLNYGYTF,TGTGCCAGCAGTTTTCGGGGGACAGGGCTTAACTATGGCTACACCTTC
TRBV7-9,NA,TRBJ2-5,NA,CASSSPVAGETQYF,TGTGCCAGCAGCTCCCCGGTAGCAGGGGAGACCCAGTACTTC
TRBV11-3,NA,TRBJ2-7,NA,CASSLNAGYEQYF,TGTGCCAGCAGCTTAAACGCCGGGTACGAGCAGTACTTC
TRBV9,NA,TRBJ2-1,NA,CASSVDGIGNEQFF,TGTGCCAGCAGCGTAGATGGGATCGGGAATGAGCAGTTCTTC
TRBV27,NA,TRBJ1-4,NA,CASSLNLPNEKLFF,TGTGCCAGCAGTTTAAATCTCCCCAATGAAAAACTGTTTTTT
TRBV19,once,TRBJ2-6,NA,CASSIETLDHSGANVLTF,TGTGCCAGTAGTATAGAAACCCTCGACCACTCTGGGGCCAACGTCCTGACTTTC
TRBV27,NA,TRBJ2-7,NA,CASSFGGKGYEQYF,TGTGCCAGCAGTTTCGGAGGAAAAGGGTACGAGCAGTACTTC
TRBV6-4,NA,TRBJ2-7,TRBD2,CASRKRTSGRVKGEQYF,TGTGCCAGCAGGAAAAGGACTAGCGGGAGGGTAAAGGGCGAGCAGTACTTC
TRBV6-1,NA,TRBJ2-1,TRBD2,CASGRLAGFNEQFF,TGTGCCAGCGGAAGACTAGCGGGGTTCAATGAGCAGTTCTTC
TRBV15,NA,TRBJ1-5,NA,CATSRDKRGQPQHF,TGTGCCACCAGCAGAGATAAACGGGGACAGCCCCAGCATTTT
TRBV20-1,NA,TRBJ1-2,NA,CSARDLRGYTF,TGCAGTGCTAGAGATCTGAGAGGCTACACCTTC
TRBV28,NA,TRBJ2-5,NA,CATRGLLGSQETQYF,TGTGCCACCAGAGGGTTGCTGGGCAGCCAAGAGACCCAGTACTTC
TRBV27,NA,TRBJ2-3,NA,CASRRTPLDTDTQYF,TGTGCCAGCAGAAGGACTCCGCTGGACACAGATACGCAGTATTTT
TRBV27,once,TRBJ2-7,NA,CASSRGGSYEQYF,TGTGCCAGCAGTCGAGGGGGCTCCTACGAGCAGTACTTC
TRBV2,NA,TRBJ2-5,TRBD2,CASLEREAGGTQYF,TGTGCCAGCCTCGAGCGGGAGGCGGGTGGGACCCAGTACTTC
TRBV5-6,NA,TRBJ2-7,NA,CASSLALYEQYF,TGTGCCAGCAGCTTGGCCCTCTACGAGCAGTACTTC
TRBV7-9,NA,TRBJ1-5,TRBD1,CASSPRFGAGTEMNQPQHF,TGTGCCAGCAGTCCGAGGTTTGGTGCCGGGACAGAAATGAATCAGCCCCAGCATTTT
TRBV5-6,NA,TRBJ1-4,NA,CASSLEMAANEKLFF,TGTGCCAGCAGCTTGGAAATGGCGGCTAATGAAAAACTGTTTTTT
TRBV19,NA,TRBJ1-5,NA,CASRAGAGQPQHF,TGTGCCAGTAGAGCAGGGGCTGGTCAGCCCCAGCATTTT
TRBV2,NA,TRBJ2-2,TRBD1,CASCPGQPNTGELFF,TGTGCCAGTTGCCCGGGACAGCCCAACACCGGGGAGCTGTTTTTT
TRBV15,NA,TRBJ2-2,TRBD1,CATSREDRDRALWGDTGELFF,TGTGCCACCAGCAGAGAGGATCGGGACAGGGCCTTATGGGGAGACACCGGGGAGCTGTTTTTT
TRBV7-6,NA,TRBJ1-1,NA,CASSYGPGGEAFF,TGTGCCAGCAGCTACGGACCGGGGGGTGAAGCTTTCTTT
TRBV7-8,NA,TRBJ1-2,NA,CASSDTGFGYTF,TGTGCCAGCAGCGATACAGGGTTCGGCTACACCTTC
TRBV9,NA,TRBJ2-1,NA,CASSVGGGIYNEQFF,TGTGCCAGCAGCGTAGGGGGCGGGATCTACAATGAGCAGTTCTTC
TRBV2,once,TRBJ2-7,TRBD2,CASSEALRGASGNYEQYF,TGTGCCAGCAGTGAAGCGCTTCGGGGAGCTAGCGGGAACTACGAGCAGTACTTC
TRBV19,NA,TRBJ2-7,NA,CASSLPKIGDGIYEQYF,TGTGCCAGTAGCCTCCCCAAAATAGGGGACGGGATCTACGAGCAGTACTTC
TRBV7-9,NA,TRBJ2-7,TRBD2,CASSFSGSVYEQYF,TGTGCCAGCAGCTTTAGCGGGAGTGTATACGAGCAGTACTTC
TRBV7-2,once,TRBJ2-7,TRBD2,CASSLLGTSPYEQYF,TGTGCCAGCAGCTTACTGGGGACTAGCCCCTACGAGCAGTACTTC
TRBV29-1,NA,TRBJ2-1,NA,CSVVGELGSYNEQFF,TGCAGCGTTGTAGGGGAGTTAGGGTCCTACAATGAGCAGTTCTTC
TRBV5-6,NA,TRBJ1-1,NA,CASSPSKTMNTEAFF,TGTGCCAGCAGCCCTTCCAAGACAATGAACACTGAAGCTTTCTTT
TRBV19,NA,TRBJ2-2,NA,CASSSHQNTGELFF,TGTGCCAGTAGTTCCCATCAGAACACCGGGGAGCTGTTTTTT